These 13 T cell receptor beta chains came from one sample sequenced in a study of CD8 T cells in ankylosing spondylitis. TCRdb analysed the 5' RACE reads with MiXCR anew, one entry per CDR3 protein. Among 190,000 or so distinct CDR3 sequences listed, more than 10% were seen once. The sequencing sample was made of blood, either unsorted or a sorted T cell fraction (not recorded which). These receptors all come from a male donor with ankylosing spondylitis or in good health (not recorded which).

There are a few counts of this clonotype. This chain joins TRBV18 and TRBJ2-7; D is perhaps TRBD1 (6 bases). The germline V and J ends were trimmed by 1 base and 6 bases, with 10 bases remaining between them. Per germline, CDR1 KGHSH and CDR2 LQKENI. The CDR3 consists of 13 residues. CDR3 protein: CASSPRTGTEQYF. For the CDR3, the DNA is TGTGCCAGCTCACCACGAACAGGGACCGAGCAGTACTTC. Full variable domain (outside the CDR3, taken from reference TRBV18 and TRBJ2-7): NAGVMQNPRHLVRRRGQEARLRCSPMKGHSHVYWYRQLPEEGLKFMVYLQKENIIDESGMPKERFSAEFPKEGPSILRIQQVVRGDSAAYFCASSPRTGTEQYFGPGTRLTVT.

In its sample, this clonotype was seen many times. The chain employs TRBV25-1 and TRBJ2-1; 10 bases are shared with TRBD1. The CDR3 is 14 amino acids. Germline CDR1 is MGHDK and CDR2 is SYGVNS. Trimming at V came to 7 bases and at J to 9 bases, leaving 9 bases not matched to a gene. The CDR3 DNA reads as TGTGCCAGCACCGTTGGACAGGGGGTTGGTGAGCAGTTCTTC. Its protein is CASTVGQGVGEQFF.

The CDR3 DNA is TGCGCCAGCAGCTTCGGCTCTTCTGAAGCTTTCTTT. It encodes CASSFGSSEAFF. This chain connects TRBV5-1 to TRBJ1-1; D is uncertain. The CDR3 runs 12 residues. The V end was cut by 2 bases, the J end by 6 bases, with 8 bases between. The germline V gene encodes CDR1 SGHRS and CDR2 YFSETQ.

The chain combines TRBV20-1 with TRBJ2-3; the match to TRBD2 covers 12 bases. Germline CDR1 and CDR2: DFQATT and SNEGSKA (reference sequence). V shed 1 base and J 4 bases; nucleotides not matched to a gene: 6. CDR3 length: 16 residues. The CDR3 sequence: CSARGAGLAGPDTQYF. The CDR3 DNA is TGCAGTGCTAGAGGGGCAGGACTAGCGGGACCAGATACGCAGTATTTT.

The chain joins TRBV7-1 to TRBJ2-1, with 9 bases lining up with TRBD2. TRBV7-1 is classed as an ORF, of uncertain function. The CDR3 is made up of 22 amino acids. The V segment lost 2 bases and the J segment 3 bases; nucleotides outside the gene matches: 23. The CDR3 bases are TGTGCCAGCAGCTCAAAGCGGGGGGACTACCATACCCCAGCCGTTAACTACAATGAGCAGTTCTTC. It is translated as CASSSKRGDYHTPAVNYNEQFF.

CDR3 coding DNA: TGTGCCAGCAGTCAGCCGGGACCGATAGCCCAAGAGACCCAGTACTTC. Translation gives CASSQPGPIAQETQYF. The rearrangement joins TRBV6-1 to TRBJ2-5; D possibly matches TRBD1 or TRBD2 (5 bases each). V gave up 5 bases and J gave up 1 base, with 17 bases separating them. Germline-derived CDR1 and CDR2 are MNHNS and SASEGT. The CDR3 consists of 16 residues.

The chain couples TRBV20-1 to TRBJ2-7, with D unresolved. Germline-derived CDR1 and CDR2 are DFQATT and SNEGSKA (reference sequence). Trimming pared 1 base from V and 5 bases from J, leaving 9 bases between. CDR3 length equals 12 residues. CDR3 nucleotides: TGCAGTGCTAGAGTTTACCGTAACGAGCAGTACTTC. The encoded protein is CSARVYRNEQYF.

The chain combines TRBV6-2 or TRBV6-3 with TRBJ2-3; D might be TRBD1 (6 bases). The CDR3 consists of 13 residues. The ends were cut back, 5 bases at V and 3 bases at J, with 9 bases in the middle. Germline V lookup: CDR1 MNHEY, CDR2 SVGEGT. This CDR3 reads CASSNRATDTQYF. Here the CDR3 DNA reads TGTGCCAGCAGTAACAGGGCAACAGATACGCAGTATTTT.

The rearrangement joins TRBV6-5 to TRBJ2-1; D not certain. Germline lookup yields CDR1 MNHEY and CDR2 SVGAGI. The CDR3 runs 15 residues. Trimming removed 6 bases at V and 7 bases at J, with 19 bases between. CDR3 sequence: CASSYGNPDLNEQFF. DNA for the CDR3: TGTGCCAGCAGCTACGGAAACCCCGACCTTAATGAGCAGTTCTTC.

This clonotype was detected many times. The rearrangement uses TRBV29-1 and TRBJ1-2, with TRBD1 matching 7 bases. The length of the CDR3 is 11 residues. The germline CDR1 and CDR2 sequences are SQVTM and ANQGSEA. This chain's CDR3 is CTSDRVDGYTF. CDR3 bases: TGCACCTCAGACAGGGTAGATGGCTACACCTTC.

CDR3 DNA sequence: TGTGCCAGCAGTTACCGGGGGTTAGATACGCAGTATTTT. Translated, it gives CASSYRGLDTQYF. This chain uses TRBV6-5 with TRBJ2-3, with D possibly matching TRBD2 (6 bases). Germline-derived CDR1 and CDR2 are MNHEY and SVGAGI. The CDR3 sequence is 13 residues long. V was clipped by 2 bases and J by 5 bases, with 8 bases between them.

There are a few counts of this clonotype. The rearrangement joins TRBV5-1 to TRBJ2-3; a possible D gene is TRBD1 (6 bases). The CDR3 is 14 residues long. Germline CDR1 is SGHRS and CDR2 is YFSETQ. The V end lost 7 bases, the J end lost 3 bases, and 15 bases lay between the germline ends. CDR3 sequence reads: CASRRLGGTDTQYF. DNA of the CDR3: TGCGCCAGCCGACGTTTAGGGGGAACAGATACGCAGTATTTT.

This chain joins TRBV5-7 and TRBJ2-2; TRBD1 matches 11 bases. TRBV5-7 has ORF status, its function being uncertain. Unmatched junction bases numbered 23, after V lost 3 bases and J lost 1 base. The CDR3 covers 23 residues. CDR3 sequence: CASSYLGADRDRGVLGNTGELFF. The CDR3 coding sequence is TGTGCCAGCAGCTACCTAGGAGCCGACCGGGACAGGGGGGTCTTGGGGAACACCGGGGAGCTGTTTTTT.